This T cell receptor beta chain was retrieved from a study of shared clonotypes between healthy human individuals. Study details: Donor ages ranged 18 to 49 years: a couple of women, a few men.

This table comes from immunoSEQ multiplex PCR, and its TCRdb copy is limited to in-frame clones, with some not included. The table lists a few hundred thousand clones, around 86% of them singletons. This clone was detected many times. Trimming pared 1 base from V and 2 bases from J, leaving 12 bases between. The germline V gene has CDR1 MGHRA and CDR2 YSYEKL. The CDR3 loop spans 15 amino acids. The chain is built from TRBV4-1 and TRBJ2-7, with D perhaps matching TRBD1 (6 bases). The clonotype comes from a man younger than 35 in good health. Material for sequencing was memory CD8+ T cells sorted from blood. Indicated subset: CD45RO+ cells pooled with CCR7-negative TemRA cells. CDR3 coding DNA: TGCGCCAGCAGCCAAGGGAAACAGGGACCCTACGAGCAGTACTTC. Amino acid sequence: CASSQGKQGPYEQYF.